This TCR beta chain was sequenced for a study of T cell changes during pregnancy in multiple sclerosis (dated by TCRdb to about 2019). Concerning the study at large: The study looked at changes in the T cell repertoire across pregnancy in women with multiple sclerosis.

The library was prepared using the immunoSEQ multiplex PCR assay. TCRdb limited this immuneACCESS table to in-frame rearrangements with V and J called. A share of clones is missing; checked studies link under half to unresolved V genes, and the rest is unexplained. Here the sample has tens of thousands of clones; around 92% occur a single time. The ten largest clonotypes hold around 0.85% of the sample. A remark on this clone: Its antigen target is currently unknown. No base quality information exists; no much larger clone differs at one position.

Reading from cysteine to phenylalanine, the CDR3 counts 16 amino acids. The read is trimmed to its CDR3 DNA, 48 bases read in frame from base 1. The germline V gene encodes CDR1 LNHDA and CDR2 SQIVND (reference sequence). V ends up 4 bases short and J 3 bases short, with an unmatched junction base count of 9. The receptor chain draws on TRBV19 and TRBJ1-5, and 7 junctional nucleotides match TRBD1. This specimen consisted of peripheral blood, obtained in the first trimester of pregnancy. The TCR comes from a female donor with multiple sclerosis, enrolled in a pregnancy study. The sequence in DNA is TGTGCCAGTAGTACCGCCGGGACAGTGATCAATCAGCCCCAGCATTTT. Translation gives CASSTAGTVINQPQHF. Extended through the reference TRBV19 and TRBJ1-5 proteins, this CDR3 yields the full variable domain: DGGITQSPKYLFRKEGQNVTLSCEQNLNHDAMYWYRQDPGQGLRLIYYSQIVNDFQKGDIAEGYSVSREKKESFPLTVTSAQKNPTAFYLCASSTAGTVINQPQHFGDGTRLSIL.